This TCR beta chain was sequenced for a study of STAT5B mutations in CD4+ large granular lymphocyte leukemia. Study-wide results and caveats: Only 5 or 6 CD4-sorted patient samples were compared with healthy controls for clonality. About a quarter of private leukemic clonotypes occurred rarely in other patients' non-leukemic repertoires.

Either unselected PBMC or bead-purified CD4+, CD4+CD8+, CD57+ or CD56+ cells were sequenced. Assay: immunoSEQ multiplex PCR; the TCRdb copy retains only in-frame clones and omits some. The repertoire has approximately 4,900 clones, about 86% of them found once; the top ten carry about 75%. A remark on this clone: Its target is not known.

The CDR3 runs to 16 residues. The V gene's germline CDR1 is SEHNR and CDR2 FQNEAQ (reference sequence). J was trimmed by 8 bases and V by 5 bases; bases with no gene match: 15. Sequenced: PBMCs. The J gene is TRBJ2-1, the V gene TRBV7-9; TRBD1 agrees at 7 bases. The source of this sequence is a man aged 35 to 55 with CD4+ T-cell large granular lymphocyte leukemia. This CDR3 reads CASSQWRQGMMDEQFF. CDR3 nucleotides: TGTGCCAGCAGCCAGTGGAGACAGGGAATGATGGATGAGCAGTTCTTC.